This TCR beta chain was identified in a study of cytomegalovirus exposure and HLA in healthy donors. PCR employed 60 Vbeta and 13 Jbeta primers. Under the authors' procedure: Among the unique TCR beta chains that a later analysis counted, 75 million to 85 million in all, 10 million to 11 million were shared. Only in-frame clones appear in the TCRdb table, and some are missing; sequencing was by immunoSEQ multiplex PCR. That table furnishes V, J and clone size, whereas the DNA furnished D and trimming. The table lists around 150,000 clones, 70% to 80% of them singletons. This clone has a single count. Its antigen is currently unknown. Germline assignment: CDR1 WSHSY and CDR2 SAAADI. The germline V and J ends were trimmed by 6 bases and 4 bases, with 9 bases remaining between them. There are 12 residues in the CDR3. Though nominally healthy at sampling, donors likely had unrecorded immune exposures. The study, taken as a whole, reports: Later on, analysis showed that most CMV-associated TCR beta chains appeared to be HLA-restricted. In a later analysis, a missense DCLRE1C variant was linked to TCR beta V- and J-gene trimming.

V usage is TRBV10-2 and J usage is TRBJ1-1; D gene uncertain. The sequencing input was PBMCs. This clonotype was sampled from a female donor in good health and CMV-seropositive. CDR3 sequence reads: CASSPGATEAFF. In DNA, the CDR3 is TGCGCCAGCAGCCCGGGTGCCACTGAAGCTTTCTTT.